This T cell receptor (beta chain) was sequenced for a study of human T cells and chemical hapten exposure. About the research overall: Patients additionally received therapeutic doses of diphenylcyclopropenone on the scalp once a week, and this continued throughout the approximately 26-week study. Small pooled library volume differences chiefly drove per-sample TCR yield variation.

This clonotype was seen only a few times. The antigen is undetermined. Time point indicated: patch test 3, about 24 weeks after DPC sensitization. As for treatment: therapeutic diphenylcyclopropenone sensitization with weekly scalp DPC. Study-level results: The donors suffered from alopecia, so their immune response may not match that of healthy people. Large CDR3 similarity clusters arose significantly more often from expanded TCRs than from controls.

Using its own MiXCR run on the RACE reads, TCRdb lists one record per CDR3 protein. The top ten hold 2% to 2.5% of the sample, which has over 100,000 distinct CDR3 sequences, approximately 10% seen once. J was trimmed by 5 bases and V by 2 bases; bases with no gene match: 13. The CDR3 covers 17 residues. This specimen consisted of whole blood, obtained in connection with sensitization to the hapten diphenylcyclopropenone (DPC). This clonotype originated in a woman aged 45-65 years with alopecia areata. Some clones in this sample may be carry-over from other donors' samples. The gene calls are TRBV12-3 or TRBV12-4 and TRBJ2-3; 7 positions match TRBD2. The CDR3: CASSLIPLAGAVDTQYF. As DNA, the CDR3 is TGTGCCAGCAGTTTAATCCCCCTCGCGGGAGCGGTAGATACGCAGTATTTT.